A single sample is the source of the 25 T cell receptor beta chains below, sequenced in a study of regulatory T cells in long-lasting Graves disease (dated by TCRdb to the early 2020s). Sample time point, as interpreted from the label and publication: newly diagnosed GD, antithyroid drugs for less than 3 months. For both TCR sequencing and RNA sequencing, RNA was extracted from PBMCs using TRIzol. The protocol used for the library was multiplex PCR. For sequencing, an Illumina HiSeq 4000 was employed. iRepertoire HTBI primers and Arm-PCR amplification of CDR3 regions were used to construct TCR beta libraries. TCRdb cleaned the public reads at Q25 with fastp, built clones with MiXCR and kept in-frame beta chains. All rows with the same CDR3 protein become a single entry with the most common DNA and genes. Within this sample are roughly 500,000 distinct CDR3 sequences, with less than 15% of them counted one time only. The ten largest clones add up to roughly a tenth of the sample.

The sample was also linked to a second study, of T cells in Graves' hyperthyroidism and ophthalmopathy.

Sequencing was performed on peripheral blood mononuclear cells (PBMCs), taken at new diagnosis, from a patient treated with antithyroid drugs. These receptor sequences come from a man aged 25 to 45 with Graves disease. Donor details come from another sample of the same person, matched by shared clones.

This clonotype came up a few times. This rearrangement joins TRBV5-1 to TRBJ2-5; D is uncertain. Germline CDR1 SGHRS, CDR2 YFSETQ. Trimming removed 1 base from V and 5 bases from J, with 18 bases in between. The CDR3 totals 16 residues. The CDR3 nucleotides are TGCGCCAGCAGCTTGTTGGAGCCCCTAATGGGGGAGACCCAGTACTTC. It specifies CASSLLEPLMGETQYF.

The sample holds many counts of this clonotype. The chain uses TRBV2 and TRBJ2-3; D perhaps matches TRBD1 (5 bases). The CDR3 has 17 amino acids. V was pared by 8 bases and J by 0 bases, with 21 bases between. Germline assignment: CDR1 SNHLY and CDR2 FYNNEI. In DNA, the CDR3 is TGTGCCAGCCTACCTTGGGGCGCGAGTAATAGCACAGATACGCAGTATTTT. It codes for CASLPWGASNSTDTQYF. The complete variable domain, with remaining parts taken from reference TRBV2 and TRBJ2-3, reads EPEVTQTPSHQVTQMGQEVILRCVPISNHLYFYWYRQILGQKVEFLVSFYNNEISEKSEIFDDQFSVERPDGSNFTLKIRSTKLEDSAMYFCASLPWGASNSTDTQYFGPGTRLTVL.

This clonotype was observed many times. CDR3 in DNA: TGCGCCAGCAGTCTGAGCCTGGGAAACATTCAGTACTTC. Protein product: CASSLSLGNIQYF. The V and J genes are TRBV10-1 and TRBJ2-4; D remains unclear. The CDR3 is 13 residues long. V lost 5 bases and J lost 6, with 11 bases in between. Germline CDR1 and CDR2: WNHNN and SYGVQD (reference sequence).

This clonotype has a count of ten or more. The chain is built from TRBV28 and TRBJ2-7; TRBD1 agrees at 9 bases. This CDR3 is built from 16 residues. Germline CDR1 and CDR2: MDHEN and SYDVKM. The CDR3 DNA reads as TGTGTCTACACTCCCCCACGGGACAGGGAACCCTACGAGCAGTACTTC. Translated, it gives CVYTPPRDREPYEQYF.

This clonotype has at least ten counts. The gene calls are TRBV7-6 and TRBJ2-1; 8 bases agree with TRBD2. J was trimmed by 6 bases and V by 1 base; bases with no gene match: 8. This CDR3 region has 16 residues. Germline CDR1 is SGHVS and CDR2 is FNYEAQ. The DNA for the CDR3 is TGTGCCAGCAGCTTAGAGTGGCGGGAGGTGGGCAATGAGCAGTTCTTC. The encoded protein is CASSLEWREVGNEQFF.

To note about this clonotype: The junction does not match germline at one end; this may be a read error. The J gene is TRBJ2-1, the V gene TRBV6-2 or TRBV6-3, with TRBD1 matching over 8 bases. This CDR3 comprises 15 residues. Looked up from germline, CDR1 is MNHEY and CDR2 is SVGEGT. This CDR3 is CANSDDRGFLDEQFF. DNA for the CDR3: TGTGCCAACAGTGACGACAGGGGTTTTTTGGATGAGCAGTTCTTC.

This clonotype was recorded many times. This chain links TRBV12-3 or TRBV12-4 with TRBJ2-7; 7 bases align to TRBD1. The J segment lost 3 bases and the V segment lost 6 bases, leaving 2 bases of the junction unmatched. The CDR3 loop spans 12 amino acids. The CDR3 DNA reads as TGTGCCAGCAGAACAGGGGTCTACGAGCAGTACTTC. This sequence encodes CASRTGVYEQYF.

A few counts support this clonotype. The chain uses TRBV5-1 and TRBJ2-7; D is perhaps TRBD2 (6 bases). CDR1 is SGHRS and CDR2 is YFSETQ in the germline V gene. The ends were cut back, 0 bases at V and 5 bases at J, with 18 bases in the middle. CDR3 length: 16 residues. Here the CDR3 reads CASSLAVGGMTNEQYF. CDR3 nucleotides: TGCGCCAGCAGCTTGGCAGTGGGCGGGATGACGAACGAGCAGTACTTC.

There are a few counts of this clonotype. Its ends do not fully match the called genes, so a read error is possible. The gene calls are TRBV5-1 and TRBJ2-1; a possible D gene is TRBD2 (5 bases). The CDR3 is 13 amino acids. Germline assignment: CDR1 SGHRS and CDR2 YFSETQ. CDR3: CASSLQFEGEQLF. CDR3 sequence (DNA): TGCGCCAGCAGCTTGCAATTTGAGGGTGAGCAGCTCTTC.

V is TRBV5-5 and J is TRBJ2-7, with D possibly matching TRBD2 (5 bases). This CDR3 has 15 amino acids. Per the germline V gene, CDR1 is SGHKS and CDR2 is YYEKEE (reference sequence). V gave up 4 bases and J gave up 3 bases, with 17 bases separating them. Written as DNA, the CDR3 is TGTGCCAGCAGCGGCTGGGCGGGCGGGTTCTACGAGCAGTACTTC. Protein sequence: CASSGWAGGFYEQYF. Full variable domain (remainder filled in from reference TRBV5-5 and TRBJ2-7): DAGVTQSPTHLIKTRGQQVTLRCSPISGHKSVSWYQQVLGQGPQFIFQYYEKEERGRGNFPDRFSARQFPNYSSELNVNALLLGDSALYLCASSGWAGGFYEQYFGPGTRLTVT.

This clonotype has ten or more counts. The chain recombines TRBV29-1 with TRBJ1-2; the D is unclear. Germline V gives CDR1 SQVTM, CDR2 ANQGSEA. This CDR3 is 13 amino acids long. The V and J ends lost 5 bases and 13 bases respectively, with 23 bases between them. The CDR3 sequence is CSVRAPAVVEGTF. In DNA, the CDR3 is TGCAGCGTTCGGGCACCGGCAGTTGTGGAGGGCACCTTC.

This rearrangement joins TRBV6-2 or TRBV6-3 to TRBJ2-7; TRBD2 aligns across 7 bases. This CDR3 spans 17 amino acids. With 7 bases clipped from V and 7 bases from J, the junction kept 22 bases outside the gene matches. In germline, CDR1 is MNHEY, CDR2 SVGEGT. The CDR3 here is CASNSRSTTSSLDEQYF. The CDR3 nucleotides are TGTGCCAGCAATTCGCGTTCAACGACTAGCTCGTTGGATGAGCAGTACTTC.

This clonotype was observed a few times. The DNA of the CDR3 is TGTGCCAGCAGAACCTCGGACAGGGGGCTAAGCACTGAAGCTTTCTTT. Amino acids: CASRTSDRGLSTEAFF. The rearrangement uses TRBV13 and TRBJ1-1; 11 positions match TRBD1. The CDR3 spans 16 residues. Germline V lookup: CDR1 PRHDT, CDR2 FYEKMQ (reference sequence). V was pared by 6 bases and J by 4 bases, with 10 bases of the junction left unmatched.

This clonotype was seen a handful of times. This chain uses TRBV13 with TRBJ2-2; perhaps TRBD1 as D (6 bases). Germline assignment: CDR1 PRHDT and CDR2 FYEKMQ (reference sequence). Trimming shortened V by 8 bases and J by 2 bases, and 15 bases separated the two germline ends. This CDR3 comprises 15 residues. The DNA for the CDR3 is TGTGCCAGCGTATCACCGGGACAAAACACCGGGGAGCTGTTTTTT. Its protein is CASVSPGQNTGELFF.

This clonotype was recorded at least ten times. The genes are TRBV27 and TRBJ2-3; TRBD1 might be the D (6 bases). Looked up from germline, CDR1 is MNHEY and CDR2 is SMNVEV (reference sequence). The V end lost 9 bases, the J end lost 3 bases, and 13 bases lay between the germline ends. The CDR3 has 13 amino acids. The CDR3 region is CASLRQGTDTQYF. The DNA of the CDR3 is TGTGCCAGTCTCAGGCAGGGGACAGATACGCAGTATTTT.

This clonotype was detected only a few times. The rearrangement uses TRBV3-1 and TRBJ1-5; D gene unclear. This CDR3 comprises 15 residues. Between the trimmed V and J ends, which lost 1 base and 6 bases, there was a span of 13 bases. CDR1 is LGHDT, CDR2 YNNKEL, per germline (reference sequence). For the CDR3, the DNA is TGTGCCAGCAGCCAAGCTGTAAGTTTGGGTCAGCCCCAGCATTTT. Amino acids: CASSQAVSLGQPQHF.

The genes are TRBV3-1 and TRBJ2-4, with a possible D match to TRBD2 (6 bases). Germline CDR1 is LGHDT and CDR2 is YNNKEL (reference sequence). The CDR3 has 18 amino acids. Trimming pared 0 bases from V and 1 base from J, leaving 16 bases between. Written as DNA, the CDR3 is TGTGCCAGCAGCCAAGATCTTGTCGGGGGTAGCGCCAAAAACATTCAGTACTTC. Its protein is CASSQDLVGGSAKNIQYF.

Points on this clonotype: In this CDR3 the conserved last residue, phenylalanine or tryptophan, is missing, so a read error is likely. J is TRBJ2-5 and V is TRBV5-1, with D maybe TRBD1 (6 bases). Trimming took off 3 bases at V and 5 bases at J, with 11 bases between the two ends. The CDR3 is 13 residues long. CDR1 is SGHRS and CDR2 is YFSETQ in the germline V gene. CDR3 sequence (DNA): TGCGCCAGCAGCTCACGGACAGACGAGACCCAGTACTAC. As protein: CASSSRTDETQYY.

Ten or more counts support this clonotype. V and J are TRBV2 and TRBJ2-3, with 12 nucleotides matching TRBD2. CDR3 length: 19 amino acids. The germline CDR1 and CDR2 sequences are SNHLY and FYNNEI. V shed 2 bases and J 3 bases; nucleotides not matched to a gene: 12. This CDR3 is CASSELPLAGGGRTDTQYF. The CDR3 region has the DNA TGTGCCAGCAGTGAACTTCCGCTAGCGGGAGGGGGTAGAACAGATACGCAGTATTTT.

A note on this clonotype: Possible read error: a much larger clone is one base away. The rearrangement uses TRBV6-2 or TRBV6-3 and TRBJ2-7, with D tentatively TRBD1 or TRBD2 (5 bases each). The V gene's germline CDR1 is MNHEY and CDR2 SVGEGT. The ends were cut back, 5 bases at V and 4 bases at J, with 18 bases in the middle. This CDR3 contains 15 residues. CDR3: CASSEWSQGRYEQYF. CDR3 DNA sequence: TGTGCCAGCAGTGAATGGAGCCAGGGACGGTACGAGCAGTACTTC.

This clonotype was detected ten times or more. The V and J genes are TRBV2 and TRBJ2-2; TRBD1 might be the D (6 bases). The V gene lost 11 bases and the J gene lost 5 bases, with 12 bases spanning the gap. CDR1 and CDR2 from the germline V gene are SNHLY and FYNNEI. The CDR3 consists of 12 residues. DNA of the CDR3: TGTGCCGCCAGCCAGGGGACCGGGGAGCTGTTTTTT. It encodes CAASQGTGELFF.

This clonotype was picked up many times. This rearrangement joins TRBV2 to TRBJ2-6; D is possibly TRBD1 (6 bases). CDR3 size: 19 residues. From germline, CDR1 is SNHLY and CDR2 FYNNEI. V was trimmed by 6 bases and J by 0 bases, leaving 21 bases between them. As DNA, the CDR3 is TGTGCCAGCAGAACTGATCAGGGGCGAAGGAACTCTGGGGCCAACGTCCTGACTTTC. Amino acids: CASRTDQGRRNSGANVLTF.

This clonotype came up many times. J is TRBJ1-1 and V is TRBV12-3 or TRBV12-4; D not resolved. This CDR3 is 14 amino acids long. Trimming removed 4 bases at V and 8 bases at J, with 17 bases between. The CDR3 sequence is CASSSTAGPLEAFF. The CDR3 DNA follows: TGTGCCAGCAGTTCAACCGCCGGGCCTCTGGAAGCTTTCTTT.

Turning to this clonotype: Since a much larger clone is just one base distant, this may be a read error. V is TRBV2 and J is TRBJ2-4; D is perhaps TRBD2 (6 bases). This CDR3 has 15 amino acids. Germline CDR1 is SNHLY and CDR2 is FYNNEI. The CDR3 region is CTSVPISGGKNIQYF. In nucleotides, the CDR3 is TGTACCAGCGTGCCCATCTCCGGGGGCAAAAACATTCAGTACTTC. Drawing the rest from reference TRBV2 and TRBJ2-4, the complete variable domain is EPEVTQTPSHQVTQMGQEVILRCVPISNHLYFYWYRQILGQKVEFLVSFYNNEISEKSEIFDDQFSVERPDGSNFTLKIRSTKLEDSAMYFCTSVPISGGKNIQYFGAGTRLSVL.

The genes are TRBV25-1 and TRBJ2-2; perhaps TRBD1 as D (5 bases). This CDR3 comprises 13 residues. With 5 bases removed from V and 3 bases from J, the gap between germline ends came to 7 bases. Germline loops: CDR1 MGHDK, CDR2 SYGVNS. The CDR3 DNA reads TGTGCCAGCAGTTTGACAGACACCGGGGAGCTGTTTTTT. The encoded protein is CASSLTDTGELFF.